What follows are 9 T cell receptor beta chains derived from one specimen sequenced in a study of diagnostic markers for celiac disease. TCRdb reprocessed the reads, keeping one entry per CDR3 protein, no DNA. This sample's table reports about 6,000 distinct CDR3 sequences. Sequenced: either unsorted cells or a sorted T cell fraction (not recorded which). The receptors derive from a human donor. This table probably holds off-target reads from a library built for another chain.

The chain employs TRBV20-1 and TRBJ2-3; TCRdb selects TRBD2, and the lack of DNA leaves this call unchecked. The germline V gene has CDR1 DFQATT and CDR2 SNEGSKA (reference sequence). CDR3 length: 16 amino acids. The CDR3: CSARAGQGGVTDTQYF.

Frequency places this clonotype as medium-sized. V is TRBV9 and J is TRBJ1-4; TCRdb's D call, TRBD1, is unchecked because there is no DNA. CDR1 SGDLS and CDR2 YYNGEE come from the germline V gene. The CDR3 covers 15 residues. Here the CDR3 reads CASSGFGTGSEKLFF.

The chain is built from TRBV9 and TRBJ2-7; TCRdb names TRBD1, which stays unverified in the absence of DNA. The CDR3 covers 16 residues. Per germline, CDR1 SGDLS and CDR2 YYNGEE. CDR3 region: CASSEGPPGQGDEQYF.

This clonotype is medium-sized by frequency. V gene TRBV6-2 or TRBV6-3 combines with J gene TRBJ1-1; TCRdb's assignment of TRBD1 cannot be checked, as there is no DNA. Germline V lookup: CDR1 MNHEY, CDR2 SVGEGT. This CDR3 spans 14 amino acids. CDR3 sequence reads: CASSRQAWDTEAFF.

This chain joins TRBV10-3 and TRBJ1-1; the D call of TRBD1 rests on TCRdb alone, since no DNA is present to check it. Germline CDR1 reads ENHRY; CDR2 reads SYGVKD. The CDR3 consists of 16 residues. The CDR3 spells CAISEGTANMNTEAFF.

This chain joins TRBV20-1 and TRBJ2-7; the TCRdb call, TRBD2, lacks DNA for checking. CDR1 and CDR2 from the germline V gene are DFQATT and SNEGSKA (reference sequence). This CDR3 spans 15 amino acids. The CDR3: CSATVAGSGGYEQYF.

This chain links TRBV7-9 with TRBJ2-1; TCRdb returns TRBD2, unconfirmable since there is no DNA. The CDR3 has 16 residues. Germline values: CDR1 SEHNR, CDR2 FQNEAQ (reference sequence). CDR3 region: CASSSVSGRASSEQFF. The variable domain in full, with the rest retrieved from reference TRBV7-9 and TRBJ2-1, is DTGVSQNPRHKITKRGQNVTFRCDPISEHNRLYWYRQTLGQGPEFLTYFQNEAQLEKSRLLSDRFSAERPKGSFSTLEIQRTEQGDSAMYLCASSSVSGRASSEQFFGPGTRLTVL.

The CDR3 is CAWTKLATGELFF. The chain links TRBV30 to TRBJ2-2; lacking DNA, the TRBD2 call made by TCRdb goes unchecked. The CDR3 runs 13 residues. Germline V gives CDR1 GTSNPN, CDR2 SVGIG (reference sequence).

The chain uses TRBV12-3 or TRBV12-4 and TRBJ1-1; the TCRdb D gene call, TRBD1, has no DNA to confirm it. This CDR3 has 14 residues. The CDR3 spells CASSLAQGLAEAFF.